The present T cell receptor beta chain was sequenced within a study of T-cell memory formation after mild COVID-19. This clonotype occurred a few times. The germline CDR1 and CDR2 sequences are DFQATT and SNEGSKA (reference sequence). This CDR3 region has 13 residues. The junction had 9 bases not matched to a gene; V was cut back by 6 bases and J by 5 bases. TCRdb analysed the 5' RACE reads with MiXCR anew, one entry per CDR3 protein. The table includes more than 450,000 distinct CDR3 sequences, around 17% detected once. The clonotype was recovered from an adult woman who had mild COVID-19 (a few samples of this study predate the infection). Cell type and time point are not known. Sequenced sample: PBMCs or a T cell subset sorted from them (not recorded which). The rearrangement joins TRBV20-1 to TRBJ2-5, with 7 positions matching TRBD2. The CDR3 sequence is CSALGLGGETQYF. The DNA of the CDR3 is TGCAGTGCCCTGGGACTCGGGGGGGAGACCCAGTACTTC.